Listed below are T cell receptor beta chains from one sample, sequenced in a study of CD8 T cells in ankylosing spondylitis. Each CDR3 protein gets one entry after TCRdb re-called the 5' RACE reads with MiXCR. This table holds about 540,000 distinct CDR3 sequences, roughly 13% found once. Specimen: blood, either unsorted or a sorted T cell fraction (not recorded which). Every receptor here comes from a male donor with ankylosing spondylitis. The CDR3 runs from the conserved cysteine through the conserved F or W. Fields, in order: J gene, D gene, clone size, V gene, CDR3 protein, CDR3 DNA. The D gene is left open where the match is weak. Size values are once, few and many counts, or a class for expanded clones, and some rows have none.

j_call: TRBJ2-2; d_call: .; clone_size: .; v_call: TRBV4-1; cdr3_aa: CASSHIGGGELFF; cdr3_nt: TGCGCCAGCAGCCATATAGGAGGTGGGGAGCTGTTTTTT
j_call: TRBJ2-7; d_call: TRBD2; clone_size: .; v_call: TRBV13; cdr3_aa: CASSRRTSGKGEQYF; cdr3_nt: TGTGCCAGCAGCCGTCGGACTAGCGGGAAGGGCGAGCAGTACTTC
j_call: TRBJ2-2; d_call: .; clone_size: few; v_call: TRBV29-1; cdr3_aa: CSVEETAGELFF; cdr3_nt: TGCAGCGTTGAAGAGACGGCCGGGGAGCTGTTTTTT
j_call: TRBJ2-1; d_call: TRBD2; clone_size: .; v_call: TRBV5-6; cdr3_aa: CASSLGPGTSGIYEQFF; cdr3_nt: TGTGCCAGCAGCTTAGGCCCCGGGACTAGCGGGATATATGAGCAGTTCTTC
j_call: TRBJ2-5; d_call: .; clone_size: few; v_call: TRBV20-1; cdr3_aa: CSASRPGLETQYF; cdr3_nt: TGCAGTGCTAGTAGGCCAGGTTTGGAGACCCAGTACTTC
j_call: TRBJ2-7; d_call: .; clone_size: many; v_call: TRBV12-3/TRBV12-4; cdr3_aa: CASSFGGAGGYEQYF; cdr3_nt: TGTGCCAGCAGTTTTGGAGGGGCAGGGGGATACGAGCAGTACTTC
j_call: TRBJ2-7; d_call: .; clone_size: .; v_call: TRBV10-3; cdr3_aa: CAISVDSSYEQYF; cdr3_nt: TGTGCCATCAGTGTGGACTCCTCCTACGAGCAGTACTTC
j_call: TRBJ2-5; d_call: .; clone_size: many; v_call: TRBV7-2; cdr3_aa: CASSLEVGTQYF; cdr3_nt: TGTGCCAGCAGCTTGGAGGTTGGGACCCAGTACTTC
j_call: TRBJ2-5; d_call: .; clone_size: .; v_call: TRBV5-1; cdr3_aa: CASSVKGGSGETQYF; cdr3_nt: TGCGCCAGTTCCGTTAAGGGGGGTAGCGGAGAGACCCAGTACTTC
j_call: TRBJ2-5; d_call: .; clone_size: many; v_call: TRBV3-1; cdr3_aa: CASSQVGGETQYF; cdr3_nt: TGCGCCAGCAGTCAGGTTGGAGGAGAGACCCAGTACTTC
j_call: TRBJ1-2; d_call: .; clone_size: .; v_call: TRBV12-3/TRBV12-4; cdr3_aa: CASSSTPTDGDYGYTF; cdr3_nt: TGTGCCAGCAGCTCCACACCGACGGACGGGGACTATGGCTACACCTTC
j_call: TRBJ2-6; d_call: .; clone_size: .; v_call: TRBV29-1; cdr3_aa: CSALDHSGANVLTF; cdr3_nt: TGCAGCGCCTTGGACCACTCTGGGGCCAACGTCCTGACTTTC
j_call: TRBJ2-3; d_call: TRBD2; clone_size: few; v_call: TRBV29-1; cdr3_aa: CSVTPSSGRADTQYF; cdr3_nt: TGCAGCGTTACCCCCTCAAGCGGGAGGGCAGATACGCAGTATTTT
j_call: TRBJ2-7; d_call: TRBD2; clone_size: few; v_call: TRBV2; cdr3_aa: CASRVLAGSYEQYF; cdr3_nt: TGTGCCAGCAGGGTTCTAGCGGGCTCCTACGAGCAGTACTTC
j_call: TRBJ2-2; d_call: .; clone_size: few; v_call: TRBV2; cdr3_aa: CASSYRLANTGELFF; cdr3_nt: TGTGCCAGCAGTTATCGACTGGCGAACACCGGGGAGCTGTTTTTT
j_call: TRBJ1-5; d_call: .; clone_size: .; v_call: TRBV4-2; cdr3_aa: CASSPLGPGPNQPQHF; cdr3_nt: TGTGCCAGCAGCCCTCTAGGACCGGGGCCCAATCAGCCCCAGCATTTT
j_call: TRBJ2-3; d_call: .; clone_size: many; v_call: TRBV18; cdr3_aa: CASSPPSLGGFSTDTQYF; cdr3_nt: TGTGCCAGCTCACCACCCTCACTGGGGGGATTCTCGACAGATACGCAGTATTTT
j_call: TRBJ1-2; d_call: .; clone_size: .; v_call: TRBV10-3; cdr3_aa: CAISEGALYGYTF; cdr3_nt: TGTGCCATCAGTGAGGGTGCACTCTATGGCTACACCTTC